Presented here are 15 T cell receptor beta chains from one specimen sequenced in a study of molecular identifiers for immune sequencing clone quantification. TCRdb analysed the PCR reads with MiXCR anew, one entry per CDR3 protein. The data contain about 640,000 distinct CDR3 sequences, 20% of them singletons. The sample was naive CD8+ T cells from blood, with Jurkat cell RNA spiked in. Subset of the sample: FACS-sorted CD8+CD4-CCR7+CD45RA+ naive T cells. Receptor source: a human donor in good health. Some libraries in this study had Jurkat cell RNA spiked in.

This clonotype has ten or more counts. The chain recombines TRBV7-9 with TRBJ2-2; D remains unclear. The V and J ends lost 7 bases and 8 bases respectively, with 8 bases between them. Germline CDR1 reads SEHNR; CDR2 reads FQNEAQ (reference sequence). CDR3 size: 11 residues. CDR3 in amino acids: CASTPPGELFF. The CDR3 nucleotides are TGTGCCAGCACCCCCCCGGGGGAGCTGTTTTTT.

This clonotype showed up many times. The chain recombines TRBV19 with TRBJ1-1; D uncertain. CDR1 and CDR2 from the germline V gene are LNHDA and SQIVND (reference sequence). The V and J ends lost 10 bases and 0 bases respectively, with 6 bases between them. The CDR3 is 11 residues long. Here the CDR3 DNA reads TGTGCCATCCGGGTGAACACTGAAGCTTTCTTT. Encoded protein: CAIRVNTEAFF.

Notes on this clonotype: This may be a read error: a much more frequent sequence differs by one nucleotide. This CDR3 is missing its conserved last phenylalanine or tryptophan, likely due to a read error. V usage is TRBV11-2 and J usage is TRBJ2-7; D is unresolved. Germline V gene data show CDR1 as SGHAT and CDR2 as FQNNGV. V lost 5 bases and J 5 bases, leaving 10 bases between the germline ends. The CDR3 covers 12 residues. The CDR3 here is CASSPRVHEQYL. The CDR3 DNA follows: TGTGCCAGCAGCCCCCGGGTCCACGAGCAGTACCTC.

This clonotype appeared many times. This chain uses TRBV28 with TRBJ1-1; D is unclear. Germline V lookup: CDR1 MDHEN, CDR2 SYDVKM. This CDR3 comprises 13 residues. V gave up 6 bases and J gave up 0 bases, with 8 bases separating them. CDR3 loop: CASSTRLNTEAFF. The CDR3 coding sequence is TGTGCCAGCAGCACAAGGCTGAACACTGAAGCTTTCTTT. Combining the CDR3 with reference TRBV28 and TRBJ1-1 gives the whole variable domain DVKVTQSSRYLVKRTGEKVFLECVQDMDHENMFWYRQDPGLGLRLIYFSYDVKMKEKGDIPEGYSVSREKKERFSLILESASTNQTSMYLCASSTRLNTEAFFGQGTRLTVV.

With respect to this clonotype: A junction boundary mismatches the germline segment, possibly from a read error. The J gene is TRBJ2-1, the V gene TRBV5-3; 7 nucleotides agree with TRBD2. TRBV5-3 is an ORF, with its function uncertain. This CDR3 is 15 amino acids long. CDR3 sequence (DNA): TGTGCCAGCAGCTTGGCCTATAGTGCGGGGGATGAGCAGTTCTTC. Translated: CASSLAYSAGDEQFF.

This clonotype was counted only a few times. CDR3 protein: CASSPGGLAERPYNEQFF. CDR3 nucleotide sequence: TGTGCCAGCTCCCCGGGGGGCCTGGCGGAGCGGCCTTACAATGAGCAGTTCTTC. This chain links TRBV18 with TRBJ2-1; possibly TRBD2 for D (7 bases). Germline CDR1 reads KGHSH; CDR2 reads LQKENI. V was clipped by 6 bases and J by 4 bases, with 25 bases between them. This CDR3 comprises 18 residues.

Notes on this clonotype: Likely a read error: the CDR3 ends without its conserved phenylalanine or tryptophan. The CDR3 bases are TGTGCCAGCAGTTTACAGGGGGCATCATACAATGAGCAGTTCCTC. It translates to CASSLQGASYNEQFL. The gene calls are TRBV28 and TRBJ2-1; TRBD1 matches 8 bases. The ends lost 2 bases at V and 4 bases at J; junction bases unmatched: 4. The CDR3 loop spans 15 amino acids. Germline V gives CDR1 MDHEN, CDR2 SYDVKM.

A note on this clonotype: The junction does not match germline at one end; this may be a read error. The V and J genes are TRBV7-9 and TRBJ2-7; D gene uncertain. CDR3 size: 13 residues. CDR1 is SEHNR, CDR2 FQNEAQ, per germline (reference sequence). The CDR3, as DNA: TGTGCCAGCAGCTCCCTACCAGATTACGTGCAGTACTTC. Encoded protein: CASSSLPDYVQYF.

The sample holds many counts of this clonotype. The chain has TRBV27 and TRBJ2-7; unclear D gene. From germline, CDR1 is MNHEY and CDR2 SMNVEV (reference sequence). The V gene lost 6 bases and the J gene lost 9 bases, with 6 bases spanning the gap. The CDR3 consists of 9 residues. The CDR3 protein is CASSFGQYF. The CDR3 DNA sequence: TGTGCCAGCAGCTTTGGGCAGTACTTC.

Notes on this clonotype: One end of the junction varies from germline; a read error may be responsible. The V and J genes are TRBV5-1 and TRBJ2-1, with TRBD2 matching over 8 bases. Germline V gives CDR1 SGHRS, CDR2 YFSETQ. The CDR3 is made up of 14 amino acids. CDR3: CASSLSAGGHERFF. The CDR3 nucleotides read TGCGCCAGCAGCTTGTCGGCGGGAGGCCATGAGCGGTTCTTC.

The chain joins TRBV13 to TRBJ1-2, with a possible D match to TRBD1 (6 bases). Germline V lookup: CDR1 PRHDT, CDR2 FYEKMQ (reference sequence). This CDR3 has 14 amino acids. Trimming cost V 0 bases and J 9 bases, with 14 bases left between them. CDR3 loop: CASSLGSAGESYTF. DNA of the CDR3: TGTGCCAGCAGCTTAGGTTCGGCAGGGGAGAGCTACACCTTC.

J is TRBJ2-3 and V is TRBV7-9; TRBD1 aligns across 9 bases. Germline CDR1 is SEHNR and CDR2 is FQNEAQ (reference sequence). The CDR3 is 16 residues long. V dropped 5 bases and J dropped 4; count of bases not matched to a gene: 10. The DNA of the CDR3 is TGTGCCAGCAGCCTGGGGTTGGGACAGGGCGCAGATACGCAGTATTTT. As protein: CASSLGLGQGADTQYF.

In this sample, this clonotype turned up a few times. CDR3 DNA: TGTGCCAGCAGTACCCGGACAGGGGAGGCTGAAGCTTTCTTT. This codes for CASSTRTGEAEAFF. V gene TRBV27 combines with J gene TRBJ1-1; 9 bases line up with TRBD1. The CDR3 has 14 amino acids. The germline V gene encodes CDR1 MNHEY and CDR2 SMNVEV (reference sequence). The V segment lost 5 bases and the J segment 6 bases; nucleotides outside the gene matches: 7.

This clonotype was counted at least ten times. The V call is TRBV27, the J call TRBJ2-3; D is perhaps TRBD2 (5 bases). CDR3 length: 13 amino acids. Trimming pared 7 bases from V and 6 bases from J, leaving 14 bases between. Germline V gene sequence: CDR1 MNHEY, CDR2 SMNVEV (reference sequence). The CDR3 reads CASIGVVSDTQYF. DNA of the CDR3: TGTGCCAGCATCGGGGTAGTATCCGATACGCAGTATTTT.

This clonotype was counted many times. The chain joins TRBV9 to TRBJ2-5; the D is unclear. CDR3 length equals 14 residues. Germline V CDR1 and CDR2: SGDLS, YYNGEE. Trimming took off 0 bases at V and 1 base at J, with 7 bases between the two ends. The CDR3 sequence: CASSVGDFQETQYF. CDR3 bases: TGTGCCAGCAGCGTAGGAGATTTCCAAGAGACCCAGTACTTC.